A selection of T cell receptor beta chains follows, all from one sample in a study of blood T cells in healthy people across ages. TCRdb reanalysed the 5' RACE reads using MiXCR and keeps one entry per CDR3 protein. Among fewer than 900,000 distinct CDR3 sequences listed, about 40% were seen once. The sequenced material came from blood. The receptors stem from a woman aged 60-75 years in good health. The CDR3 runs from the conserved cysteine through the conserved F or W. A D gene is named only where the DNA matches it firmly. For some rows the clone size is stated as once, few or many, or as a class when expanded; others skip it.

length	D	V	size	J	DNA	CDR3
12	TRBD1	TRBV20-1	NA	TRBJ1-2	TGCAGTGCTAAGACAGGGTTCGGAGGCTACACCTTC	CSAKTGFGGYTF
15	NA	TRBV2	NA	TRBJ2-3	TGTGCCATCCCAGGAGGGACAGCCCCTACAGATACGCAGTATTTT	CAIPGGTAPTDTQYF
17	TRBD2	TRBV29-1	few	TRBJ2-3	TGCAGCGCCATGAGGGCCCTGACTAGCGGTGGCACAGATACGCAGTATTTT	CSAMRALTSGGTDTQYF
11	NA	TRBV6-6	NA	TRBJ2-5	TGTGCCAGCAGTTCTATTAAAACCCAGTACTTC	CASSSIKTQYF
16	TRBD2	TRBV5-1	few	TRBJ2-1	TGCGCCAGCAGCTTGGTCGGGACTAGTACCAACAATGAGCAGTTCTTC	CASSLVGTSTNNEQFF
15	TRBD1	TRBV7-2	few	TRBJ1-2	TGTGCCAGCAGCTTTGGACAGGGACTTGTCTATGGCTACACCTTC	CASSFGQGLVYGYTF
13	TRBD1	TRBV12-3/TRBV12-4	few	TRBJ1-6	TGTGCCAGCAGCTACAGGGGGAATTCACCCCTCCACTTT	CASSYRGNSPLHF
16	NA	TRBV7-8	NA	TRBJ2-1	TGTGCCAGCAGCTTAGCGATCGTGGTAGTGGACAATGAGCAGTTCTTC	CASSLAIVVVDNEQFF
15	NA	TRBV12-3/TRBV12-4	NA	TRBJ1-1	TGTGCCAGCAGTCCATCGGGGGGGAAGAACACTGAAGCTTTCTTT	CASSPSGGKNTEAFF
19	TRBD2	TRBV7-9	NA	TRBJ2-3	TGTGCCAGCAGCTTAGCGCTAGAGACTAGCGGGAGCCACACAGATACGCAGTATTTT	CASSLALETSGSHTDTQYF
15	NA	TRBV6-5	NA	TRBJ1-1	TGTGCCAGCAGTTACTCGAAAAGGGCGAACACTGAAGCTTTCTTT	CASSYSKRANTEAFF
15	NA	TRBV6-6	NA	TRBJ1-6	TGTGCCAGCAGTTACTTCGGCAGGGCAAATTCACCCCTCCACTTT	CASSYFGRANSPLHF
17	TRBD2	TRBV3-1	few	TRBJ2-7	TGTGCCAGCAGCCAAAGTCGCATACTAGCGGGGAGCTACGAGCAGTACTTC	CASSQSRILAGSYEQYF